These 10 T cell receptor beta chains were sequenced from one sample in a study of spatial heterogeneity in lung cancer. Indicated time point: blood at routine non-recurrence follow-up after resection. TCRdb re-called the 5' RACE reads through MiXCR, storing one row per CDR3 protein. This table holds tens of thousands of distinct CDR3 sequences, 8.5% to 10% found once. The starting material was PBMCs, obtained at follow-up. The receptors derive from a male donor with early-stage non-small cell lung cancer.

This clonotype was seen only a few times. J is TRBJ2-5 and V is TRBV5-1; TRBD2 is a possible D gene (6 bases). V was clipped by 4 bases and J by 5 bases, with 9 bases between them. This CDR3 is built from 12 residues. Germline V lookup: CDR1 SGHRS, CDR2 YFSETQ. The CDR3 region is CASSASEETQYF. CDR3 coding DNA: TGCGCCAGCAGCGCTAGCGAGGAGACCCAGTACTTC.

This clonotype was recorded at least ten times. The conserved final phenylalanine or tryptophan is absent from the CDR3, which likely points to a read error. It is unclear where the CDR3 begins or ends on the DNA, so no DNA is shown, and the CDR3 is as TCRdb lists it. CDR3 amino acids: CASSYSSGGALRI. The genes are TRBV6-5 and TRBJ2-1; the table calls TRBD1, which could not be checked here. The germline CDR1 and CDR2 sequences are MNHEY and SVGAGI. Ends included, the CDR3 has 13 residues.

This clonotype was observed at least ten times. V gene TRBV6-5 combines with J gene TRBJ2-3, with D possibly called TRBD1 or TRBD2 (5 bases each). The ends were cut back, 7 bases at V and 1 base at J, with 15 bases in the middle. The germline V gene has CDR1 MNHEY and CDR2 SVGAGI. The CDR3 sequence is 15 residues long. DNA for the CDR3: TGTGCCAGCACTTTAAGGGACCCCCGCACAGATACGCAGTATTTT. This sequence encodes CASTLRDPRTDTQYF.

The J gene is TRBJ1-4, the V gene TRBV28; no clear D gene. V was shortened by 5 bases and J by 0 bases, with 13 bases between the two germline ends. CDR1 is MDHEN, CDR2 SYDVKM, per germline. The CDR3 is made up of 16 amino acids. This CDR3 reads CASSPNAGSTNEKLFF. CDR3 bases: TGTGCCAGCAGTCCTAACGCAGGTTCAACTAATGAAAAACTGTTTTTT.

This clonotype was seen ten or more times. The chain combines TRBV11-3 with TRBJ1-6, with D possibly TRBD1 on 6 matching bases. The germline V gene has CDR1 SGHNT and CDR2 YENEEA. Between the trimmed V and J ends, which lost 5 bases and 0 bases, there was a span of 20 bases. This CDR3 spans 19 amino acids. The CDR3 sequence is CASSLLDSRLSSYNSPLHF. In DNA, the CDR3 is TGTGCCAGCAGCCTTCTGGACAGCCGACTAAGCTCCTATAATTCACCCCTCCACTTT. Using reference TRBV11-3 and TRBJ1-6 for the parts outside the CDR3, the full variable domain is EAGVVQSPRYKIIEKKQPVAFWCNPISGHNTLYWYLQNLGQGPELLIRYENEEAVDDSQLPKDRFSAERLKGVDSTLKIQPAELGDSAVYLCASSLLDSRLSSYNSPLHFGNGTRLTVT.

The chain couples TRBV5-1 to TRBJ2-3, with D unclear. The CDR3 runs 13 residues. V lost 2 bases and J 1 base, leaving 5 bases between the germline ends. From germline, CDR1 is SGHRS and CDR2 YFSETQ. CDR3 sequence (DNA): TGCGCCAGCAGCTTTGGCGGCACAGATACGCAGTATTTT. It codes for CASSFGGTDTQYF.

This chain joins TRBV10-3 and TRBJ2-7; the D is unclear. From germline, CDR1 is ENHRY and CDR2 SYGVKD. The CDR3 loop spans 14 amino acids. V lost 4 bases, J lost 5 bases, and 15 bases lay in between. The CDR3 nucleotides are TGTGCCATCAGTGTAAAGGTAGCCCTGGACGAGCAGTACTTC. Protein product: CAISVKVALDEQYF.

Only a few counts were recorded for this clonotype. The V and J genes are TRBV5-4 and TRBJ2-5; D unresolved. The CDR3 is 13 amino acids. The V and J ends lost 1 base and 1 base respectively, with 5 bases between them. The germline V gene encodes CDR1 SGHNT and CDR2 YYREEE (reference sequence). CDR3 amino acids: CASSLNLQETQYF. The DNA of the CDR3 is TGTGCCAGCAGCTTGAACCTCCAAGAGACCCAGTACTTC.

This sequence joins TRBV2 and TRBJ2-3; 7 bases map to TRBD1. With 2 bases clipped from V and 2 bases from J, the junction kept 10 bases outside the gene matches. The germline gives CDR1 SNHLY, CDR2 FYNNEI. CDR3 length equals 17 residues. This CDR3 reads CASSESLDRSYTDTQYF. The CDR3 DNA follows: TGTGCCAGCAGTGAATCATTGGACAGGTCCTACACAGATACGCAGTATTTT. The whole variable domain, remainder taken from reference TRBV2 and TRBJ2-3, is EPEVTQTPSHQVTQMGQEVILRCVPISNHLYFYWYRQILGQKVEFLVSFYNNEISEKSEIFDDQFSVERPDGSNFTLKIRSTKLEDSAMYFCASSESLDRSYTDTQYFGPGTRLTVL.

This chain joins TRBV6-1 and TRBJ2-7; 9 nucleotides line up with TRBD1. The V segment lost 5 bases and the J segment 9 bases; nucleotides outside the gene matches: 8. Looked up from germline, CDR1 is MNHNS and CDR2 is SASEGT. This CDR3 is built from 13 residues. This CDR3 is CASSPGTGTVQYF. The CDR3 DNA is TGTGCCAGCAGTCCCGGGACAGGGACAGTGCAGTACTTC.